The following is a TCR beta chain sequence with its context. The sample is drawn from a study of blood T cell repertoires in COVID-19. Study overall: In each case, the material was cDNA or gDNA derived from T cells, B-cell-depleted T cells, or PBMCs.

The CDR3 loop spans 13 amino acids. V lost 1 base to trimming and J lost 4 bases, with 7 bases between them. Clones were read by immunoSEQ multiplex PCR, and TCRdb kept only the in-frame ones, dropping some. Among about 350,000 clones listed, roughly 86% were seen once. Sequenced material: peripheral blood. This TCR was sampled from a woman in her sixties or seventies with COVID-19, enrolled during active disease. The chain carries TRBV12-3 or TRBV12-4 and TRBJ1-1; D is ambiguous. The CDR3 protein is CASSLESFTEAFF. For the CDR3, the DNA is TGTGCCAGCAGTTTAGAGAGCTTCACTGAAGCTTTCTTT.